This TCR beta chain was recovered during a study of CD8 T cells in ankylosing spondylitis. This clonotype was recorded at least ten times. Its specificity is unknown. Trimming stripped 4 bases from V and 4 bases from J, with 12 bases between. The CDR3 covers 14 residues. Germline-derived CDR1 and CDR2 are KGHDR and SFDVKD. Quantitative barcoded 5'-RACE was used to prepare TCR beta libraries. TCRdb recomputed calls from the 5' RACE reads with MiXCR, one row per CDR3 protein. The table shows more than 95,000 distinct CDR3 sequences, with roughly 8% occurring only once. Findings and limits, study-wide: Peripheral blood samples showed relatively rare disease-linked clones, and these clones were CD8+. Clones tied to disease were said to be significantly enriched in matched ankylosing spondylitis synovial fluid. Ankylosing spondylitis blood seemed to carry a telltale TCR beta motif made of seven or eight highly homologous variants.

The sample was blood, either unsorted or a sorted T cell fraction (not recorded which). The TCR originated in a male donor with ankylosing spondylitis or in good health (not recorded which). The chain links TRBV24-1 to TRBJ1-2, with D possibly TRBD1 on 5 matching bases. The CDR3 protein is CATSEDRPPYGYTF. The CDR3 coding sequence is TGTGCCACCAGTGAAGACAGACCCCCCTATGGCTACACCTTC.